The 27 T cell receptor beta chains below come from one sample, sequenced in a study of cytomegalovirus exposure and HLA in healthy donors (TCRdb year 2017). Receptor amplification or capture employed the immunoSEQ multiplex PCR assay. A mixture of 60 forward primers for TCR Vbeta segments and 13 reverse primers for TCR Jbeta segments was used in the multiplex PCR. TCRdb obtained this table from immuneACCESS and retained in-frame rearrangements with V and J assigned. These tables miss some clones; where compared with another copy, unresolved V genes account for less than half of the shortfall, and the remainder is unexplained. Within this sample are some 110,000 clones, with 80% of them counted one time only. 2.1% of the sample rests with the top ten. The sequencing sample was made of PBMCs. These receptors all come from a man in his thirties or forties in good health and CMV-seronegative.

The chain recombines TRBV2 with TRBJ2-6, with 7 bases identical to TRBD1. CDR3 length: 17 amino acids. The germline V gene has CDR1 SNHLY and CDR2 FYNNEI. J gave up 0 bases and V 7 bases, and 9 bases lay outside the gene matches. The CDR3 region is CASKHRDSGSGANVLTF. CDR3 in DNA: TGTGCCAGCAAGCACCGGGACAGCGGCTCTGGGGCCAACGTCCTGACTTTC.

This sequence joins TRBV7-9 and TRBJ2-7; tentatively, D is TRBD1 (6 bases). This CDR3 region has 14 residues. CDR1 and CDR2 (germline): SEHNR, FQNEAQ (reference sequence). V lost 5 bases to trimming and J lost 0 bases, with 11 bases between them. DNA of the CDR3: TGTGCCAGCAGCCCCAACAGGGACTCCTACGAGCAGTACTTC. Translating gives CASSPNRDSYEQYF.

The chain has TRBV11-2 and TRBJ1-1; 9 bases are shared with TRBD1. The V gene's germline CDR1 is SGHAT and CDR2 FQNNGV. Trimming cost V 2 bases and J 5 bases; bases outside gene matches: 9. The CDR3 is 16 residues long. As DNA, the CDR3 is TGTGCCAGCAGCTTAAGCGTCGGACAGGGGAGGACTGAAGCTTTCTTT. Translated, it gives CASSLSVGQGRTEAFF.

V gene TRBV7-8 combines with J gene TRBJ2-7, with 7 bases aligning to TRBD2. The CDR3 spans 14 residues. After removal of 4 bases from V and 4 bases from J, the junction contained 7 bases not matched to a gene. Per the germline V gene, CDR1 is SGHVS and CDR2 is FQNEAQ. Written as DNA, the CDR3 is TGTGCCAGCAGCTCTGGGGGAGGGAGGTACGAGCAGTACTTC. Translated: CASSSGGGRYEQYF. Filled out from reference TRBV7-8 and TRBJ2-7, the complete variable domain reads GAGVSQSPRYKVAKRGQDVALRCDPISGHVSLFWYQQALGQGPEFLTYFQNEAQLDKSGLPSDRFFAERPEGSVSTLKIQRTQQEDSAVYLCASSSGGGRYEQYFGPGTRLTVT.

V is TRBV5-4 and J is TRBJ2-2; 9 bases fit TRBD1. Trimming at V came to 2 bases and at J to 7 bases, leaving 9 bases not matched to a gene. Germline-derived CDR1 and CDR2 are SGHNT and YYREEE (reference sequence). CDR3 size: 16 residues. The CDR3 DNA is TGTGCCAGCAGCTTTTCGGACAGGGGCAATCGCGGGGAGCTGTTTTTT. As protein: CASSFSDRGNRGELFF.

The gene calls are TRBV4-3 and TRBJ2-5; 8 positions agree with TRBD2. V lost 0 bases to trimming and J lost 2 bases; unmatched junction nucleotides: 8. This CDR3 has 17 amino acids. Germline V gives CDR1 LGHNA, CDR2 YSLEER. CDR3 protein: CASSQDWRGGIQETQYF. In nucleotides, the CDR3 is TGCGCCAGCAGCCAAGATTGGCGCGGGGGGATTCAAGAGACCCAGTACTTC.

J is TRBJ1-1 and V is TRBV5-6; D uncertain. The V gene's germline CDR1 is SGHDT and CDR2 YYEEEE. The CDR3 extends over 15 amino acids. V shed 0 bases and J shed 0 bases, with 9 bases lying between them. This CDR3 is CASSLERRMNTEAFF. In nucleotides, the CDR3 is TGTGCCAGCAGCTTGGAGCGCCGAATGAACACTGAAGCTTTCTTT. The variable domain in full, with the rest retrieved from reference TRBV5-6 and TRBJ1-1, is DAGVTQSPTHLIKTRGQQVTLRCSPKSGHDTVSWYQQALGQGPQFIFQYYEEEERQRGNFPDRFSGHQFPNYSSELNVNALLLGDSALYLCASSLERRMNTEAFFGQGTRLTVV.

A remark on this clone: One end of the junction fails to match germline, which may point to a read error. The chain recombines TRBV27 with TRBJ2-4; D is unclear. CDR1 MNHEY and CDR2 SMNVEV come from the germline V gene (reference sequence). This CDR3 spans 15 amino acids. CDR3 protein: CASSLLAQVRNSQYF. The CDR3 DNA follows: TGTGCCAGCAGTTTATTGGCGCAGGTCCGAAACAGTCAGTACTTC.

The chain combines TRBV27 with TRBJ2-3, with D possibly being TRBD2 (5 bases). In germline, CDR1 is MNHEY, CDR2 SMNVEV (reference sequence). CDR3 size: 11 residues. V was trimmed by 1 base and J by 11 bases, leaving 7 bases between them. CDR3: CASSLYGMQYF. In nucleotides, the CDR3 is TGTGCCAGCAGTTTATACGGGATGCAGTATTTT.

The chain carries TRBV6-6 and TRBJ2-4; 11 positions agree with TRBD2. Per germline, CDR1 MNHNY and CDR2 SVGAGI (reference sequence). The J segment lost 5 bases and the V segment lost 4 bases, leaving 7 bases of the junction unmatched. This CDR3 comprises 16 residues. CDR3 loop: CASSFLSGGEENIQYF. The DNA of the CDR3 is TGTGCCAGCAGTTTTCTTAGCGGGGGGGAGGAAAACATTCAGTACTTC.

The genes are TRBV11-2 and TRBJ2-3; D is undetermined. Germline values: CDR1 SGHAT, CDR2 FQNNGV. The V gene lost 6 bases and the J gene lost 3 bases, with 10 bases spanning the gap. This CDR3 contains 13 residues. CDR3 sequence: CASSRERTDTQYF. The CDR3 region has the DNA TGTGCCAGCAGTCGCGAACGTACAGATACGCAGTATTTT.

As DNA, the CDR3 is TGTGCCAGCAGCTTCTCCCAGGGGGCATCCTACGAGCAGTACTTC. Its translation is CASSFSQGASYEQYF. The chain recombines TRBV7-9 with TRBJ2-7; TRBD1 matches at 8 bases. The V segment lost 3 bases and the J segment 1 base; nucleotides outside the gene matches: 5. The CDR3 totals 15 residues. Germline V gene lookup returns CDR1 SEHNR and CDR2 FQNEAQ (reference sequence).

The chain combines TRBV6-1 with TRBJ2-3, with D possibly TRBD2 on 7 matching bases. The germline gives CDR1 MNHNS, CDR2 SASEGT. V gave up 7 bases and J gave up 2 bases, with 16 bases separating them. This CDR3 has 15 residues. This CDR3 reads CASKRGAPLTDTQYF. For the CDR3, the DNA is TGTGCCAGCAAACGGGGGGCACCCCTCACAGATACGCAGTATTTT.

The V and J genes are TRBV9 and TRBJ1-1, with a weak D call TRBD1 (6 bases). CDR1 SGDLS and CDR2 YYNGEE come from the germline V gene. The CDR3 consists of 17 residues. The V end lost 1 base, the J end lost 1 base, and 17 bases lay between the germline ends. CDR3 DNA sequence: TGTGCCAGCAGCGTACCCCCAGCGGGACACTCGAACACTGAAGCTTTCTTT. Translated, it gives CASSVPPAGHSNTEAFF. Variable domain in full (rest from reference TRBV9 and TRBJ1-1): DSGVTQTPKHLITATGQRVTLRCSPRSGDLSVYWYQQSLDQGLQFLIQYYNGEERAKGNILERFSAQQFPDLHSELNLSSLELGDSALYFCASSVPPAGHSNTEAFFGQGTRLTVV.

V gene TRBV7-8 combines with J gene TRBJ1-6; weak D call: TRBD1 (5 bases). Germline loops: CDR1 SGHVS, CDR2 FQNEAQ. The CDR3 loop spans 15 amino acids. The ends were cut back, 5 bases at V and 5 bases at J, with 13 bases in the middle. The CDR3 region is CASSPLGGDNSPLHF. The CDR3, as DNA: TGTGCCAGCAGCCCCTTGGGAGGGGATAATTCACCCCTCCACTTT.

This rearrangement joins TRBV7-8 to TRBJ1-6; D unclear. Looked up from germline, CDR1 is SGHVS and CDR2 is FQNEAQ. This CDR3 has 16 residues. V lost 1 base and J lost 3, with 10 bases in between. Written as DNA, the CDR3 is TGTGCCAGCAGCTTAGGGGCTGGAGGCTATAATTCACCCCTCCACTTT. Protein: CASSLGAGGYNSPLHF.

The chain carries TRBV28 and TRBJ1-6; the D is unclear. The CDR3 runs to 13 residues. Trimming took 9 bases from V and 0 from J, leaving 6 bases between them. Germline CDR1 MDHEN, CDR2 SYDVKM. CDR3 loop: CASGSSYNSPLHF. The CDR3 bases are TGTGCCAGTGGGAGCTCCTATAATTCACCCCTCCACTTT.

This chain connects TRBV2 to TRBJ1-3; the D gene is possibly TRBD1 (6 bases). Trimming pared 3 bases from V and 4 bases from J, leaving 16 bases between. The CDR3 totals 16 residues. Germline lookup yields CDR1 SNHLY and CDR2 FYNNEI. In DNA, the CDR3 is TGTGCCAGCAGTGATCAACTAACAGGGACCGGAAACACCATATATTTT. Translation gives CASSDQLTGTGNTIYF.

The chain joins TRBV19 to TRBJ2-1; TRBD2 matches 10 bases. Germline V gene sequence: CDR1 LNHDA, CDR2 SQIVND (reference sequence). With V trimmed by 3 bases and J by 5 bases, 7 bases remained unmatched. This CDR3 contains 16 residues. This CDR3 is CASSITGTSVHNEQFF. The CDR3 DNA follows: TGTGCCAGTAGTATCACCGGGACTAGCGTCCACAATGAGCAGTTCTTC.

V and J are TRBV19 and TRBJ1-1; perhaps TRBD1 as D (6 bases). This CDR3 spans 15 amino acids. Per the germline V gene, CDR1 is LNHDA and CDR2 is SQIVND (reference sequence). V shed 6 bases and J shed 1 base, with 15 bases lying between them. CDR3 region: CASSHPGTTNTEAFF. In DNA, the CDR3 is TGTGCCAGTAGCCACCCGGGGACAACGAACACTGAAGCTTTCTTT.

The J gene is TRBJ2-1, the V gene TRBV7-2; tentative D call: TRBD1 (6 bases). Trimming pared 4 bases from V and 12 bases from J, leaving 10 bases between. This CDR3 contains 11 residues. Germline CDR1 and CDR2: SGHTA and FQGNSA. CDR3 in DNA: TGTGCCAGCAGCTATACAGGGAGGCAGTTCTTC. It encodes CASSYTGRQFF.

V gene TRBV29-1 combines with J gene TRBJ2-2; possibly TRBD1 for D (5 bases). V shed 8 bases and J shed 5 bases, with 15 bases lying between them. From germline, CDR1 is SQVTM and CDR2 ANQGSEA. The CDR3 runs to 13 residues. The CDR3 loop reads CSSQGSRTGELFF. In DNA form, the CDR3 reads TGCAGCTCGCAGGGTTCGCGAACCGGGGAGCTGTTTTTT.

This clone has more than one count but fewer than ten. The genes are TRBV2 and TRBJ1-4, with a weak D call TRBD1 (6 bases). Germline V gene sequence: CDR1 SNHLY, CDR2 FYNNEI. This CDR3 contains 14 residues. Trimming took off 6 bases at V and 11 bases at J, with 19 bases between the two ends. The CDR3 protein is CASRDTGRGRKLFF. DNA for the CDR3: TGTGCCAGCAGGGATACGGGCAGGGGAAGGAAACTGTTTTTT.

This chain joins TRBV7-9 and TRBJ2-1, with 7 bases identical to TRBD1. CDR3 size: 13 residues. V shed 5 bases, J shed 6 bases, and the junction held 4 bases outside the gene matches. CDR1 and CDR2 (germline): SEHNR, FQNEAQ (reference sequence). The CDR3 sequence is CASSPPGGNEQFF. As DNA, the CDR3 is TGTGCCAGCAGCCCCCCAGGGGGCAATGAGCAGTTCTTC.

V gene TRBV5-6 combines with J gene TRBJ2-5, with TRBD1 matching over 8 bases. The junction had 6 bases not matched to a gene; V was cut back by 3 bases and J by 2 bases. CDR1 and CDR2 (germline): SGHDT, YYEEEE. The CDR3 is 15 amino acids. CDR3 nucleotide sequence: TGTGCCAGCAGCTCCGGACAGGGTCGGCAAGAGACCCAGTACTTC. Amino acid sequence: CASSSGQGRQETQYF.

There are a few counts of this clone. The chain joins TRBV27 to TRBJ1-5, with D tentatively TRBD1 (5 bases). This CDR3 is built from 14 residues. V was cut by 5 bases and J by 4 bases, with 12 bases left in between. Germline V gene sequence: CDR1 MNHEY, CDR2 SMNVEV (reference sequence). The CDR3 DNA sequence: TGTGCCAGCAGTCCCTATGCAGGGAATCAGCCCCAGCATTTT. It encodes CASSPYAGNQPQHF.

For the CDR3, the DNA is TGTGCCAGCTCCGGGAGGGGGAACACTGAAGCTTTCTTT. Its translation is CASSGRGNTEAFF. The gene calls are TRBV14 and TRBJ1-1; possibly TRBD1 for D (5 bases). This CDR3 is built from 13 residues. Looked up from germline, CDR1 is SGHDN and CDR2 is FVKESK. V was clipped by 8 bases and J by 1 base, with 11 bases between them.